These T cell receptor beta chains were read from a single sample in a study of blood T cells in healthy people across ages. TCRdb re-called the 5' RACE reads through MiXCR, storing one row per CDR3 protein. The profile shows about 930,000 distinct CDR3 sequences, 25% to 35% of them singletons. The same sample was also studied in work on T cells of mothers and their children.

The sequenced sample consisted of blood. The receptors derive from a woman aged 40 to 50 in good health. CDR3s include the opening cysteine and the closing phenylalanine or tryptophan. D genes are given only for firm matches. Clone size appears in some rows only: once, few, many, or a class for an expanded clone.

.,TRBV24-1,TRBJ1-5,.,TGTGCCACCAGTGATGCGGTTAATCAGCCCCAGCATTTT,CATSDAVNQPQHF
.,TRBV15,TRBJ2-4,many,TGTGCCACCAGCAGGAAGGGGCCCTTAAACATTCAGTACTTC,CATSRKGPLNIQYF
.,TRBV7-3,TRBJ2-3,.,TGTGCCAGCAGCTTAGCTATGGCGACAGATACGCAGTATTTT,CASSLAMATDTQYF
TRBD2,TRBV2,TRBJ2-7,few,TGTGCCAGCAGTGTTAGCGGGGTTGCCAACGAGCAGTACTTC,CASSVSGVANEQYF
.,TRBV12-3/TRBV12-4,TRBJ2-3,few,TGTGCCAGCAGTTTTTCCAAGGGGCCAGATATCAAGTATTTT,CASSFSKGPDIKYF
TRBD2,TRBV5-6,TRBJ2-1,.,TGTGCCAGCAGCTTGGTAGCGGGGGCCGACAATGAGCAGTTCTTC,CASSLVAGADNEQFF
.,TRBV7-2,TRBJ1-2,.,TGTGCCAGCAGCCCATCCTCGGGCAGCTCGGCCGCTGGCTACACCTTC,CASSPSSGSSAAGYTF
.,TRBV5-1,TRBJ2-1,many,TGCGCCAGCAGCTTTGCGGCTAGCGCCAGCAATGAGCAGTTCTTC,CASSFAASASNEQFF
TRBD2,TRBV30,TRBJ2-3,once,TGTGCCTGGAGTGTACCGGCTAGCGGGACTGATACGCAGTATTTT,CAWSVPASGTDTQYF
.,TRBV27,TRBJ2-1,.,TGTGCCAGCAGTTCCCCCAGCGCGGCTATCTTTAATGAGCTGTTCTTC,CASSSPSAAIFNELFF
.,TRBV5-1,TRBJ2-7,.,TGCGCCAGCAGCCGTAACCGGGACGCCAAATCCTACGAGCAGTACTTC,CASSRNRDAKSYEQYF
.,TRBV2,TRBJ2-7,once,TGTGCCAGCAGGGTGGAGACAGGATCCTACGAGCAGTACTTC,CASRVETGSYEQYF
.,TRBV29-1,TRBJ1-2,.,TGCAGCGTCAAACAGGGATCAGCTAACTATGGCTACACCTTC,CSVKQGSANYGYTF
TRBD2,TRBV2,TRBJ2-3,.,TGTGCGTGTGGGGGGGTTCCCAGCACAGATACGCAGTATTTT,CACGGVPSTDTQYF
.,TRBV7-2,TRBJ1-2,.,TGTGCCAGCACCCACCCCCAGCTGGGCTATGGCTACACCTTC,CASTHPQLGYGYTF
.,TRBV20-1,TRBJ2-1,.,TGCAGTGCTAGAGGTTTGAGCGGCCCGAATGAGCAGTTCTTC,CSARGLSGPNEQFF
.,TRBV5-1,TRBJ2-7,many,TGCGCCAGCAGCTTGGCCAGTGACGGGAACTACGAGCAGTACTTC,CASSLASDGNYEQYF
TRBD2,TRBV6-4,TRBJ2-3,many,TGTGCCAGCAGTGACGGGCGGGGGGGCGGCACAGATACGCAGTATTTT,CASSDGRGGGTDTQYF
TRBD1,TRBV6-1,TRBJ2-2,.,TGTGCCAGCAGTGAAGCTCTTATACGGATACCGGGACAGGGGGCCTCGAACACCGGGGAGCTGTTTTTT,CASSEALIRIPGQGASNTGELFF
.,TRBV6-5,TRBJ1-2,few,TGTGCCAGCAGTTACTCATGGCGGAACTATGGCTACACCTTC,CASSYSWRNYGYTF
.,TRBV18,TRBJ2-3,.,TGTGCCAGCTCGGGACGGGTATCCACAGATACGCAGTATTTT,CASSGRVSTDTQYF
.,TRBV12-3/TRBV12-4,TRBJ2-5,many,TGTGCCAGCAGACTTCTAGCGCCGGGTGAGACCCAGTACTTC,CASRLLAPGETQYF
.,TRBV20-1,TRBJ2-1,few,TGCAGTGCTAAGATCGGGACTCTCAATGAGCAGTTCTTC,CSAKIGTLNEQFF
TRBD1,TRBV12-3/TRBV12-4,TRBJ2-3,.,TGTGCCAGCATGTTGGGACAGGCGCAGTATTTT,CASMLGQAQYF
TRBD1,TRBV6-2/TRBV6-3,TRBJ1-2,.,TGTGCCAGCAGTTGCGGGACAGTACTCTATGGCTACACCTTC,CASSCGTVLYGYTF
.,TRBV28,TRBJ1-4,few,TGTGCCAGCAGTTTTAGGCGGAATGAAAAACTGTTTTTT,CASSFRRNEKLFF
.,TRBV5-1,TRBJ2-1,.,TGCGCCAGCAGCCTATACTACGGAGGTGAGCAGTTCTTC,CASSLYYGGEQFF
.,TRBV12-3/TRBV12-4,TRBJ2-7,many,TGTGCCAGCAGTTTGGAGGCAGACACCTACGAGCAGTACTTC,CASSLEADTYEQYF
.,TRBV6-4,TRBJ1-1,few,TGTGCCAGCAGTGCGACGTTGAACACTGAAGCTTTCTTT,CASSATLNTEAFF
.,TRBV25-1,TRBJ2-7,few,TGTGCCAGCAGTAAAGACTTATACGAGCAGTACTTC,CASSKDLYEQYF
TRBD2,TRBV28,TRBJ2-1,.,TGTGCCAGCAGTACTGATAGCGGGACTATCTACAATGAGCAGTTCTTC,CASSTDSGTIYNEQFF
TRBD2,TRBV7-3,TRBJ2-3,many,TGTGCCAGCAGCCCTCGACTAGCGGGGAGCACAGATACGCAGTATTTT,CASSPRLAGSTDTQYF
.,TRBV12-3/TRBV12-4,TRBJ2-7,many,TGTGCCAGCAGTTTAGTACAGGTAAAAGGCGAGCAGTACTTC,CASSLVQVKGEQYF
.,TRBV12-3/TRBV12-4,TRBJ2-5,few,TGTGCCTGCAGTTTAAGTAGCGGAGGGACCCAGTACTTC,CACSLSSGGTQYF
.,TRBV12-3/TRBV12-4,TRBJ2-3,few,TGTGCCAGCAGTCTCGGGGTTCGTCGCACAGATACGCAGTATTTT,CASSLGVRRTDTQYF
TRBD1,TRBV5-1,TRBJ2-3,once,TGCGCCAGCAGCAGGGGACAGGGGGCGGCAGATACGCAGTATTTT,CASSRGQGAADTQYF
.,TRBV28,TRBJ2-3,.,TGTGCCAGCACCTTAGGGGGGGTGTTCAGGGATACGCAGTATTTT,CASTLGGVFRDTQYF
.,TRBV2,TRBJ2-5,.,TGTGCCAGCAGACTCCAGGTGTCCCGGGAGACCCAGTACTTC,CASRLQVSRETQYF
.,TRBV5-6,TRBJ2-7,.,TGTGCCAGCAGCTACCCCGGGGGCGTACCCTACGAGCAGTACTTC,CASSYPGGVPYEQYF
TRBD2,TRBV20-1,TRBJ2-5,.,TGCAGTGCTAGTCCGGCTAGCGGGGGGGCAGGAGGGATAGAGACCCAGTACTTC,CSASPASGGAGGIETQYF
TRBD2,TRBV29-1,TRBJ2-1,many,TGCAGCGGCGTAGCGGGAGCGGTCTACAATGAGCAGTTCTTC,CSGVAGAVYNEQFF
.,TRBV7-6,TRBJ1-6,many,TGTGCCAGCAGCTCCGGCAATTCACCCCTCCACTTT,CASSSGNSPLHF
TRBD2,TRBV5-6,TRBJ2-7,.,TGTGCCAGCAGCTTGCTGCTAGCGGGGGGTAATGAGCAGTACTTC,CASSLLLAGGNEQYF
.,TRBV11-2,TRBJ2-5,many,TGTGCCAGCAGCTTAGGCCTTCCAGAGACCCAGTACTTC,CASSLGLPETQYF
.,TRBV7-8,TRBJ1-4,.,TGTGCCAGCAGCCGGGGCAGGGCCGGTAATGAAAAACTGTTTTTT,CASSRGRAGNEKLFF
.,TRBV10-3,TRBJ1-5,.,TGTGCCACTCGGTGGGGTCAGGGTCAGCCCCAGCATTTT,CATRWGQGQPQHF
TRBD2,TRBV5-1,TRBJ2-1,few,TGCGCCAGCAGCTCTAGCGGGGGGGGCTATGAGCAGTTCTTC,CASSSSGGGYEQFF
TRBD2,TRBV7-2,TRBJ2-3,few,TGTGCCAGCAGCTTAGCGCCGCGGGGGGGCCAGGATACGCAGTATTTT,CASSLAPRGGQDTQYF
TRBD1,TRBV28,TRBJ2-5,.,TGTGCCAGCAGGCTCGACAGGGGGCGGGAGACCCAGTACTTC,CASRLDRGRETQYF
.,TRBV28,TRBJ1-4,.,TGTGCCAGCAGCCTAAATTACCCTAATGAAAAACTGTTTTTT,CASSLNYPNEKLFF
.,TRBV5-6,TRBJ2-1,.,TGTGCCAGCAGCCCCGAGCTCCGGGTCTCCTACAATGAGCAGTTCTTC,CASSPELRVSYNEQFF
.,TRBV7-2,TRBJ2-1,.,TGTGCCAGCAGCTACACAGGGACTTACAATGAGCAGTTCTTC,CASSYTGTYNEQFF
.,TRBV7-2,TRBJ2-1,few,TGTGCCAGCAGCTTAGGTCGCCGCGAGCAGTTCTTC,CASSLGRREQFF
TRBD1,TRBV7-2,TRBJ2-7,many,TGTGCCAGCAGCCCTAGCAGGGGGCGGTACGAGCAGTACTTC,CASSPSRGRYEQYF
.,TRBV12-3/TRBV12-4,TRBJ2-5,many,TGTGCCAGCAGTTTAGGGGGATACCCGGGGGAGACCCAGTACTTC,CASSLGGYPGETQYF
.,TRBV2,TRBJ2-1,once,TGTGCCAGCAGTGCCGACTTACCCCCTAGGGATGAGCAGTTCTTC,CASSADLPPRDEQFF
TRBD1,TRBV7-9,TRBJ1-4,.,TGTGCCAGCAGCTTAGGCACAGGGGCGGATGAAAAACTGTTTTTT,CASSLGTGADEKLFF
.,TRBV4-3,TRBJ2-1,.,TGCGCCAGCAGCCGCGCTAGCTTTACTGAGCAGTTCTTC,CASSRASFTEQFF